This entry features one TCR beta chain sequence. Its antigen is unknown. The entry originates in a study of T cell responses to AZD1222 COVID-19 vaccine. Study-wide findings and caveats: Repertoires were obtained solely post-peak T cell response. Donors were largely white British and mainly female; clonal diversity was possibly underestimated.

Some clones are missing from TCRdb's copy, which holds only in-frame ones; the method was immunoSEQ multiplex PCR. Among tens of thousands of clones listed, 80% to 90% were seen once. Trimming removed 2 bases from V and 1 base from J; junction bases left unmatched: 2. Per the germline V gene, CDR1 is SGHRS and CDR2 is YFSETQ. This CDR3 contains 15 residues. Second doses were pooled across both intervals (about 4 or about 12 weeks). The input for sequencing was peripheral blood, taken 28 days after the second AZD1222 dose. This TCR was sampled from an adult who received the AZD1222 COVID-19 vaccine. The chain links TRBV5-1 to TRBJ2-5; 10 bases fit TRBD2. DNA of the CDR3: TGCGCCAGCAGCTTAGTAGCGGGAGGCCAAGAGACCCAGTACTTC. Protein product: CASSLVAGGQETQYF. Based on the CDR3 plus reference TRBV5-1 and TRBJ2-5, the full variable domain is KAGVTQTPRYLIKTRGQQVTLSCSPISGHRSVSWYQQTPGQGLQFLFEYFSETQRNKGNFPGRFSGRQFSNSRSEMNVSTLELGDSALYLCASSLVAGGQETQYFGPGTRLLVL.